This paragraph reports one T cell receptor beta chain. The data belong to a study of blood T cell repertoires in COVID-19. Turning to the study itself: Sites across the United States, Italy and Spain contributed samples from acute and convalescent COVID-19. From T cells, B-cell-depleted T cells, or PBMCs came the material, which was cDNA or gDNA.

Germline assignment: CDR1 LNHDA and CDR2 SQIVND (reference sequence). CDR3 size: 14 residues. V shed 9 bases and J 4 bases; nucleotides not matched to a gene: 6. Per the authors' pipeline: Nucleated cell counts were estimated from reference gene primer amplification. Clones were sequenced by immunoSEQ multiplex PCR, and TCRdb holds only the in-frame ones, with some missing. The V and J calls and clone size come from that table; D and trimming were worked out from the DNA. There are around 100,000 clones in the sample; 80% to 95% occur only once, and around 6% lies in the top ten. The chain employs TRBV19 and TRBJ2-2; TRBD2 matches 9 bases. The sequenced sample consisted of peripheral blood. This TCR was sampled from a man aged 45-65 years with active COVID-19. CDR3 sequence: CASEAGGGTGELFF. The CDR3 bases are TGTGCCAGCGAAGCGGGAGGAGGCACCGGGGAGCTGTTTTTT.